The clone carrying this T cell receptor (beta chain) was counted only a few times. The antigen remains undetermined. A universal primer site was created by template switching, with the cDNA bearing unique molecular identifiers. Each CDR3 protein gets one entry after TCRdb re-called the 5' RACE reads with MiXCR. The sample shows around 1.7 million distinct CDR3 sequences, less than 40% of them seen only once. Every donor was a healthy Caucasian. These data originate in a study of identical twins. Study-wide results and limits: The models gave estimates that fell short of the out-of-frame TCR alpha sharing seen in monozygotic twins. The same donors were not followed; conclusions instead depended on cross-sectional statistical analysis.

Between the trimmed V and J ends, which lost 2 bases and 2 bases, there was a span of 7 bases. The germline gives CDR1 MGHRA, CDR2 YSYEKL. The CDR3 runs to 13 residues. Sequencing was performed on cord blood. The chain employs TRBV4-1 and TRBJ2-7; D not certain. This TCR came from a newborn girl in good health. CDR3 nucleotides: TGCGCCAGCAGCCAACTGGTGACCTACGAGCAGTACTTC. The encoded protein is CASSQLVTYEQYF.